The present T cell receptor (beta chain) was sequenced within a study of blood T cell repertoires in COVID-19. Assay: immunoSEQ multiplex PCR; the TCRdb copy retains only in-frame clones and omits some. The table lists a few hundred thousand clones, under 90% of them singletons. This CDR3 contains 15 residues. Between the trimmed V and J ends, which lost 2 bases and 2 bases, there was a span of 10 bases. Per the germline V gene, CDR1 is KGHDR and CDR2 is SFDVKD. What was sequenced was PBMCs or T cells enriched from blood (not recorded which). The chain employs TRBV24-1 and TRBJ2-3; D is undetermined. The receptor comes from a woman aged 18-30 years who had recovered from COVID-19. In DNA form, the CDR3 reads TGTGCCACCAGTGATTCTGCGGAGCACACAGATACGCAGTATTTT. Translating it yields CATSDSAEHTDTQYF.